This paragraph reports one TCR beta chain. Germline CDR1 reads SGDLS; CDR2 reads YYNGEE. This CDR3 contains 14 residues. V shed 3 bases and J shed 0 bases, with 9 bases lying between them. The data belong to a study of control samples from healthy donors and cancer patients. The data were produced by immunoSEQ multiplex PCR, yet TCRdb's version contains in-frame clones alone and is incomplete. The table has roughly 150,000 clones, approximately 88% seen once. The chain couples TRBV9 to TRBJ2-5; unclear D gene. Sequences were obtained from blood. This receptor was taken from a man aged 25 to 40 in good health. CDR3 region: CASSDAKYQETQYF. The CDR3 DNA reads as TGTGCCAGCAGCGATGCCAAATACCAAGAGACCCAGTACTTC. The complete variable domain, with remaining parts taken from reference TRBV9 and TRBJ2-5, reads DSGVTQTPKHLITATGQRVTLRCSPRSGDLSVYWYQQSLDQGLQFLIQYYNGEERAKGNILERFSAQQFPDLHSELNLSSLELGDSALYFCASSDAKYQETQYFGPGTRLLVL.